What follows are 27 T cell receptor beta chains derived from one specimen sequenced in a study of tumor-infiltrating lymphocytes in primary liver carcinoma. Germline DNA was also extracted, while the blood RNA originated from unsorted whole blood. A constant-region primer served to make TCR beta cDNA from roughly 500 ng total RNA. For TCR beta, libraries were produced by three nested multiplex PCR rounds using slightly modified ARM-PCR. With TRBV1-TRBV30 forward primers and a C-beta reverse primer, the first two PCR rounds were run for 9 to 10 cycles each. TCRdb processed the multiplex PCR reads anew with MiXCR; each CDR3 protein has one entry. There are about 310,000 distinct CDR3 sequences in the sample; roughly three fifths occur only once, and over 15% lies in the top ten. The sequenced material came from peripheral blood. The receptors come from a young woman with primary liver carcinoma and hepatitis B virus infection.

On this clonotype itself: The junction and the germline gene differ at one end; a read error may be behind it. The CDR3 DNA sequence: TGCAGCGCCGACACCGGGGCCTACATTGAGCAGTTCTTC. Its translation: CSADTGAYIEQFF. The chain uses TRBV29-1 and TRBJ2-1; D tentatively fits TRBD1 or TRBD2 (5 bases each). This CDR3 spans 13 amino acids. Germline V lookup: CDR1 SQVTM, CDR2 ANQGSEA.

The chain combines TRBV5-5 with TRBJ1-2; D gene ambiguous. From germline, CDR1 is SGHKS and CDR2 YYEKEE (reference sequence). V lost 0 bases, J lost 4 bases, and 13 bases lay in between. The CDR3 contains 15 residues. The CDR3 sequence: CASSLDSINTYGYTF. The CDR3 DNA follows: TGTGCCAGCAGCTTGGACAGCATTAATACCTATGGCTACACCTTC.

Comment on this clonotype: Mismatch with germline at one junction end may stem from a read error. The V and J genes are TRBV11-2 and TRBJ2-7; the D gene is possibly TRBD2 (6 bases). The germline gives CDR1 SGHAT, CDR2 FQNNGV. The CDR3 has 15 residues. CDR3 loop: CACSPTLEGSYEQYF. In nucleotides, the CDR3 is TGTGCCTGCAGCCCTACTTTGGAGGGATCGTACGAGCAATACTTC.

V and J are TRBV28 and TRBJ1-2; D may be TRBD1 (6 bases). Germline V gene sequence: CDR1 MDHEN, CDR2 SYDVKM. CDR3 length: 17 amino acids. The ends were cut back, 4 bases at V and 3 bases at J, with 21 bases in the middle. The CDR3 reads CASSSRQVRALHYGYTF. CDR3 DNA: TGTGCCAGCAGTTCCCGACAGGTCCGGGCCCTCCACTATGGCTACACCTTC.

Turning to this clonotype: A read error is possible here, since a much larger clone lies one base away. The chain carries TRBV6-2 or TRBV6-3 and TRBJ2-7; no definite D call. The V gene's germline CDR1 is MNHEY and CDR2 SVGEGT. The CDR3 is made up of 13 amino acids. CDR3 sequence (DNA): TGTGCCAGCAGTTATACCTCCTGGTCCGAGCACTACTTC. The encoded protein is CASSYTSWSEHYF.

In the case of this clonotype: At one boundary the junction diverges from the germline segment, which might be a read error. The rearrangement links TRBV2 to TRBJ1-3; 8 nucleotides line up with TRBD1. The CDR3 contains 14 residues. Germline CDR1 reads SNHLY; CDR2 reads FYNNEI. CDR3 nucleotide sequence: TGTGACAGCAGTCGGACAGGGCCCGGAAACACCATATATTTT. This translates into CDSSRTGPGNTIYF. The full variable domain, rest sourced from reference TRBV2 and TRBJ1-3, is EPEVTQTPSHQVTQMGQEVILRCVPISNHLYFYWYRQILGQKVEFLVSFYNNEISEKSEIFDDQFSVERPDGSNFTLKIRSTKLEDSAMYFCDSSRTGPGNTIYFGEGSWLTVV.

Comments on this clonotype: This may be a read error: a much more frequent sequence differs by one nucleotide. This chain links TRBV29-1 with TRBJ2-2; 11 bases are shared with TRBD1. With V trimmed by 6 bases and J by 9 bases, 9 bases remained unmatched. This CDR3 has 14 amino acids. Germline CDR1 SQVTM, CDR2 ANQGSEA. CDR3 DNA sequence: TGCAGCGTGAGGACAGGGGGCTTCGGCAGGGAGCTGTTTTTT. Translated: CSVRTGGFGRELFF.

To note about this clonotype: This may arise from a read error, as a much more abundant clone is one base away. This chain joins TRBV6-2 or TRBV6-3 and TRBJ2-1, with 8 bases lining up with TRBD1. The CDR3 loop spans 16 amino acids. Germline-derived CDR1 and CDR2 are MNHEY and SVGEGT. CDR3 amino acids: CANSYSSGQEYNEQFF. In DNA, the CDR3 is TGTGCCAACAGTTACTCGTCGGGACAGGAATACAATGAGCAGTTCTTC.

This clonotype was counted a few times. In DNA, the CDR3 is TGCGCCAGCAGCCGCCGGGCCGAGACTACCTACAATGAGCAGTTCTTC. It specifies CASSRRAETTYNEQFF. This rearrangement joins TRBV4-1 to TRBJ2-1; D is possibly TRBD2 (5 bases). This CDR3 region has 16 residues. Germline V gene lookup returns CDR1 MGHRA and CDR2 YSYEKL. Trimming left V 4 bases short and J 2 bases short, with 15 bases between.

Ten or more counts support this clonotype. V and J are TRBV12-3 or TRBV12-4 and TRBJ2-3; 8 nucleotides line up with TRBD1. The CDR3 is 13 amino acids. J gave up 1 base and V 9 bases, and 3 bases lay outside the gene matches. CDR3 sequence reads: CASATGGTDTQYF. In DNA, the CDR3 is TGTGCCAGTGCGACAGGGGGCACAGATACGCAGTATTTT.

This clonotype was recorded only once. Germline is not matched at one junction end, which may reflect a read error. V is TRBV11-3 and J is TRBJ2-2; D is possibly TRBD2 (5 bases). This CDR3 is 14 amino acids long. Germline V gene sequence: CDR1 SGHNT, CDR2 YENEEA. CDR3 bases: TGTGCCAGCAGCTTAGGCGACGTTACCGGGGAGCTGTCTTTC. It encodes CASSLGDVTGELSF.

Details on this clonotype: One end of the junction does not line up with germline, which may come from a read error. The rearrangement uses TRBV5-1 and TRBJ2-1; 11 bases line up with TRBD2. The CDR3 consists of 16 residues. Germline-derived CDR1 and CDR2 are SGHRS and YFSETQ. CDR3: CASRTSGNPSYNEQFF. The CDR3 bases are TGCGCCAGCAGGACTAGCGGGAATCCTTCCTACAATGAGCAGTTCTTT. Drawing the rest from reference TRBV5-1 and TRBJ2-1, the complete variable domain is KAGVTQTPRYLIKTRGQQVTLSCSPISGHRSVSWYQQTPGQGLQFLFEYFSETQRNKGNFPGRFSGRQFSNSRSEMNVSTLELGDSALYLCASRTSGNPSYNEQFFGPGTRLTVL.

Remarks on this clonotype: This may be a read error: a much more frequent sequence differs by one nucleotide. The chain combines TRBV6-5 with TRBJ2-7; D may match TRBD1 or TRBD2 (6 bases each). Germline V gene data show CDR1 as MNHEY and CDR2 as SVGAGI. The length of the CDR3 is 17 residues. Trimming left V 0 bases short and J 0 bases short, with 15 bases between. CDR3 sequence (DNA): TGTGCCAGCAGTTACTCGTCGGGGGCGGGGAACTCCTACGAGCAGTACTTC. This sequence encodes CASSYSSGAGNSYEQYF.

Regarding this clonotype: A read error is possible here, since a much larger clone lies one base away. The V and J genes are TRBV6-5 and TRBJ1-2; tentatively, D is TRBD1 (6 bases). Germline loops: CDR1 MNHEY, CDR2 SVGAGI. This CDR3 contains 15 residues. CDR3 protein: CASRPVQGANYDYTF. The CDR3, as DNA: TGTGCCAGCAGACCCGTACAGGGAGCCAACTATGACTACACCTTC.

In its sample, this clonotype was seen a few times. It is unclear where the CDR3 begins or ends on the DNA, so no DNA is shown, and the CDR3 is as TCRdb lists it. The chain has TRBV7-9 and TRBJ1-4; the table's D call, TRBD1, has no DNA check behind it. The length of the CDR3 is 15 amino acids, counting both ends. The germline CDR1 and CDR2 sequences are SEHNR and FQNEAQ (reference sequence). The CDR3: CASSFGQGAGEKLFF.

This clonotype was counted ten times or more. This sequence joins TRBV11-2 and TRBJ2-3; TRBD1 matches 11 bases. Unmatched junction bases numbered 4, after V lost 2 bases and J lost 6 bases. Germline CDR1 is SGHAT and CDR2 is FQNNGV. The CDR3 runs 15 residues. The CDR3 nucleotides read TGTGCCAGCAGCTTAAGCGGACAGGGGGCGGATACGCAGTATTTT. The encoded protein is CASSLSGQGADTQYF.

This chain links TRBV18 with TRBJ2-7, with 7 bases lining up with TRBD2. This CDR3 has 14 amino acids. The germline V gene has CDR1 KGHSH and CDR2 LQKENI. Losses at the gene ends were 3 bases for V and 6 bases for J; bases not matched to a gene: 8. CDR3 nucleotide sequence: TGTGCCAGCTCACCTCGGGGAGGGGAAGCCGAGCAGTACTTC. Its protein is CASSPRGGEAEQYF.

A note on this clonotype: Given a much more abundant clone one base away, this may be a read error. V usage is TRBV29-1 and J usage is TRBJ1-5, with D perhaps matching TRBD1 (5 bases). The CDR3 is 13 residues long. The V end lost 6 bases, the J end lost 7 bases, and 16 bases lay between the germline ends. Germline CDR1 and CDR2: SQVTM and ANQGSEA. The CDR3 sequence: CSVAWGPKQPQHF. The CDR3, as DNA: TGCAGCGTGGCCTGGGGACCAAAACAGCCCCAGCATTTT.

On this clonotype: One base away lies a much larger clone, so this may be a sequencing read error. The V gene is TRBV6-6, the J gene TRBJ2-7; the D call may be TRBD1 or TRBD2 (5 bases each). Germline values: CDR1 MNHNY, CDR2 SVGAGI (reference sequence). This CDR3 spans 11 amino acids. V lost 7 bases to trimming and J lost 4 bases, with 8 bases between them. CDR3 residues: CASMGDYEQYF. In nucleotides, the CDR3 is TGTGCCAGCATGGGGGATTACGAGCAGTACTTC.

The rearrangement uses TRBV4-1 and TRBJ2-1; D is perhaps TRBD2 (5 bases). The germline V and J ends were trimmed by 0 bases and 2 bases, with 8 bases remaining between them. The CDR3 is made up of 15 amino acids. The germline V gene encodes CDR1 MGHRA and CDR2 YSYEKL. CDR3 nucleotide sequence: TGCGCCAGCAGCCAAGAACTAGGTCCCTACAATGAGCAGTTCTTC. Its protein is CASSQELGPYNEQFF.

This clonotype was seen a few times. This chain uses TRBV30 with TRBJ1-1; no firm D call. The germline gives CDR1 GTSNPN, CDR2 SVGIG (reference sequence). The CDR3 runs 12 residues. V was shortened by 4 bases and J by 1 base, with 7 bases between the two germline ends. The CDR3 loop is CAWKLSNTEAFF. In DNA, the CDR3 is TGTGCCTGGAAGCTCTCGAACACTGAAGCTTTCTTT.

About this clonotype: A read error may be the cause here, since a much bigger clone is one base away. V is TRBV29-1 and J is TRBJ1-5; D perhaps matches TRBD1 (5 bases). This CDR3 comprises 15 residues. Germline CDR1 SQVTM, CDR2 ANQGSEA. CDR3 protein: CSVEYPGGSNQSQHF. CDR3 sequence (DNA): TGCAGCGTTGAATATCCCGGGGGAAGCAATCAGTCCCAGCATTTT.

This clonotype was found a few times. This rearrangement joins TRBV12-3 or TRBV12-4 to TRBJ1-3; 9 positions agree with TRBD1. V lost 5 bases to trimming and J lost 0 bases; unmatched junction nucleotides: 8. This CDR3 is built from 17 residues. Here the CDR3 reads CASSQDRGRRSGNTIYF. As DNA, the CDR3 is TGTGCCAGCAGTCAGGACAGGGGACGCCGCTCTGGAAACACCATATATTTT.

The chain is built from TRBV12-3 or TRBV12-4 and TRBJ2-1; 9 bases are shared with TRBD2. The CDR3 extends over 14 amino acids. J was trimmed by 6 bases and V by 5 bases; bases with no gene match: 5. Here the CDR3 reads CASSRGTSSNEQFF. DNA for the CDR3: TGTGCCAGCAGTCGAGGGACTAGCAGCAATGAGCAGTTCTTC.

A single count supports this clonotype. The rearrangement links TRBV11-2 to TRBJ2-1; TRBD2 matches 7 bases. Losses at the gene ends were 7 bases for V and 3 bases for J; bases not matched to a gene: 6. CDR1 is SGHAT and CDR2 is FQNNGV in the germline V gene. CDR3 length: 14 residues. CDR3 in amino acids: CASTPSGIYNEQFF. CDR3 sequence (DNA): TGTGCCAGCACCCCGAGCGGGATCTACAATGAGCAGTTCTTC.

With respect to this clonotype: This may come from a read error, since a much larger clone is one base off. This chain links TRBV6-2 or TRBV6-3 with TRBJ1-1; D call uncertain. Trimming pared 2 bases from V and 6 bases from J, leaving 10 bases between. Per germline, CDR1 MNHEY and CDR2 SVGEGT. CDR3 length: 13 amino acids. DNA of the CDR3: TGTGCCAGCAGTTACATTACCAACGCTGAAGCTTTCTTT. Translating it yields CASSYITNAEAFF.

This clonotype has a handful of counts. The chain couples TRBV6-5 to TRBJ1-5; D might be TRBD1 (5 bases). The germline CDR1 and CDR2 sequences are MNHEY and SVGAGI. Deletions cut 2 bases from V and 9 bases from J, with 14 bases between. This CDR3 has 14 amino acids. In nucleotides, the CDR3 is TGTGCCAGCAGTTACGTGGCAGGGAGGGGGCCCCAGCATTTT. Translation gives CASSYVAGRGPQHF.